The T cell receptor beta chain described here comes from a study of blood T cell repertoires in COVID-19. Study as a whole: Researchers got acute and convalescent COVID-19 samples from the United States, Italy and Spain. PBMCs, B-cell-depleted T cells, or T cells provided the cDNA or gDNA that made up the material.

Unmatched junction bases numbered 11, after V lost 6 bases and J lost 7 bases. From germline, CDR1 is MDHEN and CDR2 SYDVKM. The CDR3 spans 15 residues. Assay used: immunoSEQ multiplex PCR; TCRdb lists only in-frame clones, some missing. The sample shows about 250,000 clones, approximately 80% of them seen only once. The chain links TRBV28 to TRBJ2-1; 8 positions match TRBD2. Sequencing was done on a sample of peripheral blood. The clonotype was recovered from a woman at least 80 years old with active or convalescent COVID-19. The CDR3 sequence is CASRPYRASGNEQFF. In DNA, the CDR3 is TGTGCCAGCAGACCTTATCGAGCTAGCGGGAATGAGCAGTTCTTC.